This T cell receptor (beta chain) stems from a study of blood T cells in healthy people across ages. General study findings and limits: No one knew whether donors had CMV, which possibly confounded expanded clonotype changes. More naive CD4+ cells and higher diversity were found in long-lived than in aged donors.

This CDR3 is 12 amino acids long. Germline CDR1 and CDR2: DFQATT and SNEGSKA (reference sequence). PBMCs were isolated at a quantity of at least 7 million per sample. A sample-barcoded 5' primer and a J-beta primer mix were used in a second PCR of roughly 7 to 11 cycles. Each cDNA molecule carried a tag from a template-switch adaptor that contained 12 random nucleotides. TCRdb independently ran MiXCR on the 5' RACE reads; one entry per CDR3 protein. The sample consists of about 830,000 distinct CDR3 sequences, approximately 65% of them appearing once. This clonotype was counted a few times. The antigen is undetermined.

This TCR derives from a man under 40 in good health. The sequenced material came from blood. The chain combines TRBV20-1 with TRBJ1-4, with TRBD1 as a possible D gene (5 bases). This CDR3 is CSSVGPNEKLFF. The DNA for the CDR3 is TGCAGCTCAGTGGGACCCAATGAAAAACTGTTTTTT.